This paragraph covers one TCR beta chain sequence. The antigen remains undetermined. CDR3 length: 14 residues. V was clipped by 6 bases and J by 5 bases; unmatched bases: 9. The V gene's germline CDR1 is SEHNR and CDR2 FQNEAQ (reference sequence). This specimen comes from a study of cytomegalovirus exposure and HLA in healthy donors. Regarding the study as a whole: When a later analysis was performed, an Asian-associated ancestry cluster reportedly had fewer N-insertions than the approximately 680-donor mean.

Donors consisted of healthy bone marrow donors. The study ran its PCR with 60 Vbeta and 13 Jbeta primers. TCRdb keeps only in-frame clones here, not all; method: immunoSEQ multiplex PCR. The table includes 110,000 to 150,000 clones, 65% to 80% detected once. This receptor was taken from a woman between 40 and 55 years old in good health and CMV-seronegative. V and J are TRBV7-9 and TRBJ2-7; 8 nucleotides align to TRBD1. Sample: PBMCs. The CDR3 protein is CASSLGQEGHEQYF. CDR3 DNA sequence: TGTGCCAGCAGTTTGGGACAGGAAGGCCACGAGCAGTACTTC.